This T cell receptor (beta chain) derives from a study of CD8+ T cells in alopecia areata. Background on the study: The study gave treated patients oral tofacitinib at 5 to 10 mg twice daily. Once tofacitinib had been taken for 6 to 18 months, 6 months off drug followed.

Sequencing templates came from extracted RNA that was reverse transcribed into cDNA. The assay was immunoSEQ multiplex PCR, and TCRdb's table has in-frame clones only and misses some. The table includes approximately 210,000 clones, approximately 70% detected once. This CDR3 is built from 13 residues. V was clipped by 7 bases and J by 6 bases, with 18 bases between them. Germline V lookup: CDR1 SQVTM, CDR2 ANQGSEA. This clone was seen a few times. This sample's treatment: oral pan-JAK inhibitor, 5-10 mg twice daily. Punch biopsies of lesional scalp, plus peripheral blood, were taken from alopecia areata patients.

The chain employs TRBV29-1 and TRBJ1-1; D is unclear. Sequencing used CD4+ T cells sorted from blood, obtained around week 42, from a patient treated with tofacitinib. The source is a human donor with alopecia areata. Here the CDR3 DNA reads TGCAGCGCAAAAAGGGCTCGGGAGGCTGAAGCTTTCTTT. The encoded protein is CSAKRAREAEAFF.